The 5 T cell receptor beta chains listed next were all sequenced from one sample in a study of patients and donors after allogeneic stem cell transplantation. In TCRdb, the RT-PCR reads were re-called with MiXCR into one record per CDR3 protein. The sample lists 920,000 or so distinct CDR3 sequences, under 20% occurring once. The specimen was blood, either unsorted or a sorted T cell fraction (not recorded which). The source of these receptors is a human donor who was either an allogeneic HSCT recipient or a stem cell or donor lymphocyte infusion donor (not recorded which). It is not recorded whose cells these are; they may come from a transplant donor.

This chain connects TRBV29-1 to TRBJ1-2; D unclear. Trimming cost V 6 bases and J 9 bases, with 17 bases left between them. In germline, CDR1 is SQVTM, CDR2 ANQGSEA. CDR3 length equals 12 residues. For the CDR3, the DNA is TGCAGCGTGGGAACCGAAAGCCTCCGCTACACCTTC. Its translation is CSVGTESLRYTF.

The chain couples TRBV4-1 to TRBJ2-7; D possibly matches TRBD1 or TRBD2 (6 bases each). The CDR3 runs to 15 residues. Germline lookup yields CDR1 MGHRA and CDR2 YSYEKL. V lost 0 bases to trimming and J lost 5 bases, with 14 bases between them. CDR3: CASSQDTGASNEQYF. The DNA for the CDR3 is TGCGCCAGCAGCCAAGATACGGGGGCCAGTAACGAGCAGTACTTC.

The V and J genes are TRBV11-3 and TRBJ2-3; D not resolved. CDR1 and CDR2 (germline): SGHNT, YENEEA. The V end was cut by 2 bases, the J end by 4 bases, with 7 bases between. CDR3 size: 13 residues. The CDR3 is CASSLQAPDTQYF. CDR3 DNA: TGTGCCAGCAGCTTACAGGCCCCAGATACGCAGTATTTT.

This sequence joins TRBV25-1 and TRBJ1-2, with TRBD1 identical over 9 bases. After removal of 2 bases from V and 8 bases from J, the junction contained 9 bases not matched to a gene. CDR3 length: 15 amino acids. Germline CDR1 is MGHDK and CDR2 is SYGVNS. The CDR3 DNA reads as TGTGCCAGCAGTGAAACAACAGGGGGCTTGAGGGGCTACACCTTC. It codes for CASSETTGGLRGYTF.

This clonotype was picked up many times. V usage is TRBV12-3 or TRBV12-4 and J usage is TRBJ2-7; weak D call: TRBD2 (5 bases). The germline V and J ends were trimmed by 6 bases and 0 bases, with 15 bases remaining between them. The CDR3 consists of 15 residues. The CDR3 here is CASSLSGASSYEQYF. The CDR3 coding sequence is TGTGCCAGCAGCTTGAGCGGTGCTAGCTCCTACGAGCAGTACTTC.